The next 30 T cell receptor beta chains were all read from a single sample in a study of blood T cell repertoires in COVID-19. Here immunoSEQ multiplex PCR was the method, and the copy in TCRdb shows in-frame clones only, minus some. The data hold around 300,000 clones, with approximately 88% observed a single time. The specimen sequenced was peripheral blood. The receptors originated from a woman aged 35 to 49 who had recovered from COVID-19.

This clone was detected only once. The V and J genes are TRBV28 and TRBJ2-2; TRBD2 matches 15 bases. The junction had 4 bases not matched to a gene; V was cut back by 5 bases and J by 6 bases. Germline V gene data show CDR1 as MDHEN and CDR2 as SYDVKM. This CDR3 is built from 16 residues. CDR3 sequence (DNA): TGTGCCAGCAGTCTTGGACTAGCGGGAGGGTCCGGGGAGCTGTTTTTT. Its protein product is CASSLGLAGGSGELFF.

The V and J genes are TRBV28 and TRBJ2-3; 7 nucleotides match TRBD2. Germline assignment: CDR1 MDHEN and CDR2 SYDVKM. The CDR3 is made up of 13 amino acids. Losses at the gene ends were 8 bases for V and 3 bases for J; bases not matched to a gene: 5. The CDR3 spells CASGNGGTDTQYF. For the CDR3, the DNA is TGTGCCAGCGGGAACGGGGGGACAGATACGCAGTATTTT. The entire variable domain, with the rest obtained from reference TRBV28 and TRBJ2-3, is as follows: DVKVTQSSRYLVKRTGEKVFLECVQDMDHENMFWYRQDPGLGLRLIYFSYDVKMKEKGDIPEGYSVSREKKERFSLILESASTNQTSMYLCASGNGGTDTQYFGPGTRLTVL.

The V call is TRBV28, the J call TRBJ1-4; 9 nucleotides agree with TRBD1. J gave up 8 bases and V 6 bases, and 7 bases lay outside the gene matches. Germline loops: CDR1 MDHEN, CDR2 SYDVKM. The CDR3 is made up of 14 amino acids. The CDR3 is CASSLGQGREKLFF. CDR3 DNA sequence: TGTGCCAGCAGCCTGGGACAGGGACGCGAAAAACTGTTTTTT.

This clone was seen once. This chain connects TRBV7-2 to TRBJ1-5, with D possibly being TRBD1 (5 bases). The germline V gene encodes CDR1 SGHTA and CDR2 FQGNSA. There are 13 residues in the CDR3. Deletions cut 3 bases from V and 11 bases from J, with 14 bases between. The CDR3 here is CASSLPAGGAQHF. The CDR3, as DNA: TGTGCCAGCAGCTTGCCAGCCGGGGGGGCCCAGCATTTT. The complete variable domain, with remaining parts taken from reference TRBV7-2 and TRBJ1-5, reads GAGVSQSPSNKVTEKGKDVELRCDPISGHTALYWYRQSLGQGLEFLIYFQGNSAPDKSGLPSDRFSAERTGGSVSTLTIQRTQQEDSAVYLCASSLPAGGAQHFGDGTRLSIL.

The chain employs TRBV27 and TRBJ2-3; 9 bases align to TRBD2. This CDR3 has 13 amino acids. Germline CDR1 is MNHEY and CDR2 is SMNVEV (reference sequence). Trimming cost V 7 bases and J 6 bases; bases outside gene matches: 5. Written as DNA, the CDR3 is TGTGCCAGCAATATAGCGGGAGAGGATACGCAGTATTTT. Translation gives CASNIAGEDTQYF.

The chain carries TRBV28 and TRBJ2-5; TRBD1 might be the D (6 bases). This CDR3 has 14 amino acids. Germline-derived CDR1 and CDR2 are MDHEN and SYDVKM. V lost 6 bases to trimming and J lost 2 bases, with 13 bases between them. This chain's CDR3 is CASSPSDRQETQYF. DNA for the CDR3: TGTGCCAGCAGCCCATCGGACAGACAAGAGACCCAGTACTTC.

The chain carries TRBV5-1 and TRBJ1-1; TRBD1 matches 8 bases. Trimming cost V 4 bases and J 0 bases; bases outside gene matches: 2. The CDR3 is made up of 14 amino acids. CDR1 and CDR2 from the germline V gene are SGHRS and YFSETQ. CDR3 nucleotides: TGCGCCAGCAGCCTGGGACAGGTGAACACTGAAGCTTTCTTT. Protein sequence: CASSLGQVNTEAFF.

The chain joins TRBV11-2 to TRBJ2-7, with TRBD2 identical over 8 bases. Germline loops: CDR1 SGHAT, CDR2 FQNNGV. V lost 1 base to trimming and J lost 6 bases; unmatched junction nucleotides: 8. The CDR3 runs 15 residues. In nucleotides, the CDR3 is TGTGCCAGCAGCTTAGTGCTAGCGGGTTCCGGCGAGCAGTACTTC. Protein: CASSLVLAGSGEQYF. The variable domain in full, completed from reference TRBV11-2 and TRBJ2-7, reads EAGVAQSPRYKIIEKRQSVAFWCNPISGHATLYWYQQILGQGPKLLIQFQNNGVVDDSQLPKDRFSAERLKGVDSTLKIQPAKLEDSAVYLCASSLVLAGSGEQYFGPGTRLTVT.

The chain recombines TRBV19 with TRBJ1-2; TRBD1 matches at 8 bases. CDR3 size: 14 residues. Germline CDR1 is LNHDA and CDR2 is SQIVND (reference sequence). Germline trimming cut 2 bases from V and 2 bases from J; bases unmatched to any gene: 1. The CDR3 protein is CASSIQGANYGYTF. DNA of the CDR3: TGTGCCAGTAGTATACAGGGGGCGAACTATGGCTACACCTTC.

This sequence joins TRBV4-1 and TRBJ2-6; possible D gene TRBD2, 6 bases. The CDR3 runs 17 residues. V lost 1 base, J lost 1 base, and 11 bases lay in between. Looked up from germline, CDR1 is MGHRA and CDR2 is YSYEKL. DNA of the CDR3: TGCGCCAGCAGCCAAGTTCGGGACTTGTCTGGGGCCAACGTCCTGACTTTC. Its protein is CASSQVRDLSGANVLTF.

This clone has more than one count but fewer than ten. This chain connects TRBV27 to TRBJ2-4; D might be TRBD1 (6 bases). The germline CDR1 and CDR2 sequences are MNHEY and SMNVEV (reference sequence). Trimming took off 0 bases at V and 9 bases at J, with 9 bases between the two ends. This CDR3 region has 13 residues. In nucleotides, the CDR3 is TGTGCCAGCAGTTTATCGGGACAAGCCATTCAGTACTTC. Translated: CASSLSGQAIQYF.

The rearrangement links TRBV9 to TRBJ2-5, with 7 nucleotides matching TRBD2. The CDR3 consists of 17 residues. CDR1 and CDR2 (germline): SGDLS, YYNGEE. J lost 4 bases, V lost 4 bases, and 16 bases had no gene match. This CDR3 is CASSPKQTSRVTETQYF. As DNA, the CDR3 is TGTGCCAGCAGCCCTAAACAGACTAGCAGGGTCACAGAGACCCAGTACTTC.

The chain is built from TRBV6-4 and TRBJ1-5, with D uncertain. The CDR3 runs 15 residues. V lost 5 bases to trimming and J lost 0 bases, with 11 bases between them. The germline V gene encodes CDR1 MRHNA and CDR2 SNTAGT. CDR3 in amino acids: CASSPAAYSNQPQHF. CDR3 nucleotides: TGTGCCAGCAGTCCGGCGGCGTATAGCAATCAGCCCCAGCATTTT.

CDR3 in amino acids: CASSPTQGANTGELFF. Written as DNA, the CDR3 is TGTGCCAGCTCACCAACTCAGGGCGCGAACACCGGGGAGCTGTTTTTT. The chain recombines TRBV18 with TRBJ2-2, with a weak D call TRBD1 (5 bases). The V and J ends lost 2 bases and 0 bases respectively, with 10 bases between them. The CDR3 has 16 residues. CDR1 KGHSH and CDR2 LQKENI come from the germline V gene.

The chain carries TRBV14 and TRBJ2-1, with 8 nucleotides matching TRBD2. V lost 3 bases, J lost 8 bases, and 6 bases stayed unmatched. The length of the CDR3 is 14 residues. The germline CDR1 and CDR2 sequences are SGHDN and FVKESK. CDR3 in amino acids: CASSQSGSGDEQFF. CDR3 DNA: TGTGCCAGCAGCCAGAGCGGGAGTGGAGATGAGCAGTTCTTC. The whole variable domain, filled in from reference TRBV14 and TRBJ2-1, reads EAGVTQFPSHSVIEKGQTVTLRCDPISGHDNLYWYRRVMGKEIKFLLHFVKESKQDESGMPNNRFLAERTGGTYSTLKVQPAELEDSGVYFCASSQSGSGDEQFFGPGTRLTVL.

The chain joins TRBV7-2 to TRBJ2-1; D perhaps matches TRBD2 (5 bases). With 5 bases removed from V and 3 bases from J, the gap between germline ends came to 8 bases. The CDR3 length is 13 residues. CDR1 and CDR2 (germline): SGHTA, FQGNSA. In DNA, the CDR3 is TGTGCCAGCAGCGACGGGAACTACAATGAGCAGTTCTTC. It yields the protein CASSDGNYNEQFF.

The chain has TRBV30 and TRBJ1-4; 10 nucleotides line up with TRBD1. The CDR3 sequence is 15 residues long. With 3 bases clipped from V and 7 bases from J, the junction kept 8 bases outside the gene matches. The V gene's germline CDR1 is GTSNPN and CDR2 SVGIG (reference sequence). For the CDR3, the DNA is TGTGCCTGGAGCGCACGACAGGGGGCTTCTGAAAAACTGTTTTTT. Its translation: CAWSARQGASEKLFF.

The chain recombines TRBV10-3 with TRBJ2-7, with 12 bases identical to TRBD2. This CDR3 has 16 amino acids. V dropped 0 bases and J dropped 3; count of bases not matched to a gene: 3. From germline, CDR1 is ENHRY and CDR2 SYGVKD. CDR3 DNA sequence: TGTGCCATCAGTGAGTCATGGACTAGCGGGATCTACGAGCAGTACTTC. As protein: CAISESWTSGIYEQYF.

V and J are TRBV7-3 and TRBJ2-1; TRBD2 matches 12 bases. V was clipped by 0 bases and J by 5 bases; unmatched bases: 2. The CDR3 totals 16 residues. Germline V gene data show CDR1 as SGHTA and CDR2 as FQGTGA. The CDR3 spells CASSLTGLAGNNEQFF. Here the CDR3 DNA reads TGTGCCAGCAGCTTAACCGGACTAGCGGGAAACAATGAGCAGTTCTTC.

This chain connects TRBV5-1 to TRBJ2-7, with no clear D. The V end was cut by 6 bases, the J end by 0 bases, with 13 bases between. This CDR3 has 14 amino acids. CDR1 and CDR2 (germline): SGHRS, YFSETQ. The DNA for the CDR3 is TGCGCCAGCAAGACCCAGGTGAGCTCCTACGAGCAGTACTTC. Its translation is CASKTQVSSYEQYF.

Notes on this clone: Other DNA sequences within the sample encode an identical CDR3. This chain uses TRBV19 with TRBJ1-1; TRBD1 might be the D (5 bases). The CDR3 loop spans 14 amino acids. The V gene lost 2 bases and the J gene lost 0 bases, with 7 bases spanning the gap. Looked up from germline, CDR1 is LNHDA and CDR2 is SQIVND (reference sequence). CDR3 sequence (DNA): TGTGCCAGTAGTATACAGGGAATGAACACTGAAGCTTTCTTT. It codes for CASSIQGMNTEAFF.

V gene TRBV2 combines with J gene TRBJ2-1; 11 bases agree with TRBD1. The CDR3 loop spans 18 amino acids. Germline V CDR1 and CDR2: SNHLY, FYNNEI. After removal of 2 bases from V and 5 bases from J, the junction contained 11 bases not matched to a gene. The CDR3 DNA reads TGTGCCAGCAGTGAAAGTTGGCCGGGACAGGGGGTCCACAATGAGCAGTTCTTC. This gives the protein CASSESWPGQGVHNEQFF.

The chain has TRBV6-1 and TRBJ1-5; D not resolved. Trimming pared 3 bases from V and 10 bases from J, leaving 7 bases between. From germline, CDR1 is MNHNS and CDR2 SASEGT. This CDR3 is 11 amino acids long. CDR3 protein: CASSDTRPQHF. For the CDR3, the DNA is TGTGCCAGCAGTGATACCAGACCCCAGCATTTT.

The CDR3 DNA is TGTGCCAGCAGTTACTCGCCAGGGGGACCCCAGCATTTT. Its translation is CASSYSPGGPQHF. V is TRBV6-2 or TRBV6-3 and J is TRBJ1-5, with TRBD1 identical over 7 bases. CDR3 length: 13 residues. J was trimmed by 10 bases and V by 0 bases; bases with no gene match: 3. Germline values: CDR1 MNHEY, CDR2 SVGEGT.

The genes are TRBV7-8 and TRBJ1-6; TRBD1 matches at 9 bases. Germline loops: CDR1 SGHVS, CDR2 FQNEAQ. This CDR3 spans 16 amino acids. Trimming took 5 bases from V and 5 from J; bases not matched to a gene: 7. In DNA, the CDR3 is TGTGCCAGCAGCCTAGAGGGACAGGGAAATAATTCACCCCTCCACTTT. This gives the protein CASSLEGQGNNSPLHF.

The chain recombines TRBV11-3 with TRBJ2-2; TRBD1 matches 8 bases. This CDR3 spans 14 amino acids. The germline CDR1 and CDR2 sequences are SGHNT and YENEEA. Trimming removed 4 bases from V and 4 bases from J; junction bases left unmatched: 2. The CDR3 bases are TGTGCCAGCAGCTCACAGGGGGGCACCGGGGAGCTGTTTTTT. Its translation is CASSSQGGTGELFF. Complete variable domain (other parts from reference TRBV11-3 and TRBJ2-2): EAGVVQSPRYKIIEKKQPVAFWCNPISGHNTLYWYLQNLGQGPELLIRYENEEAVDDSQLPKDRFSAERLKGVDSTLKIQPAELGDSAVYLCASSSQGGTGELFFGEGSRLTVL.

This chain joins TRBV29-1 and TRBJ2-2; D remains unclear. The V gene's germline CDR1 is SQVTM and CDR2 ANQGSEA. The length of the CDR3 is 14 residues. V gave up 4 bases and J gave up 1 base, with 10 bases separating them. In nucleotides, the CDR3 is TGCAGCGTTGTGGCCCAAATGAACACCGGGGAGCTGTTTTTT. Protein: CSVVAQMNTGELFF.

The chain has TRBV7-6 and TRBJ2-2; TRBD2 agrees at 13 bases. Unmatched junction bases numbered 14, after V lost 5 bases and J lost 2 bases. Germline-derived CDR1 and CDR2 are SGHVS and FNYEAQ. This CDR3 contains 20 residues. Written as DNA, the CDR3 is TGTGCCAGCAGCCGAACCCCCGGACTAGCGGGAGTGTCCAACACCGGGGAGCTGTTTTTT. Protein sequence: CASSRTPGLAGVSNTGELFF.

V is TRBV6-1 and J is TRBJ1-2; 10 bases are shared with TRBD1. The germline CDR1 and CDR2 sequences are MNHNS and SASEGT. V shed 4 bases, J shed 8 bases, and the junction held 13 bases outside the gene matches. CDR3 length equals 16 residues. The CDR3 sequence: CASSGTRDRGPGGYTF. CDR3 sequence (DNA): TGTGCCAGCAGTGGGACCCGGGACAGGGGCCCGGGCGGCTACACCTTC.

The chain has TRBV7-3 and TRBJ2-1; 7 nucleotides align to TRBD2. CDR1 is SGHTA and CDR2 is FQGTGA in the germline V gene. Trimming took 5 bases from V and 2 from J; bases not matched to a gene: 6. The CDR3 is made up of 15 amino acids. The CDR3 DNA reads as TGTGCCAGCAGCCTCTCCGGGAGGCCCTACAATGAGCAGTTCTTC. It is translated as CASSLSGRPYNEQFF.